The next 18 T cell receptor beta chains were all read from a single sample in a study of cytomegalovirus exposure and HLA in healthy donors. Use of 60 Vbeta and 13 Jbeta primers characterized the PCR. Using immunoSEQ multiplex PCR, the repertoire was profiled, and TCRdb retains in-frame clones only, with some absent. The data show around 140,000 clones, about 87% seen once. The sequenced material came from PBMCs. These receptors all stem from a woman in her twenties or thirties in good health and CMV-seronegative.

The V call is TRBV18, the J call TRBJ1-6; D is unclear. The CDR3 runs 15 residues. V was pared by 3 bases and J by 6 bases, with 12 bases between. Germline CDR1 KGHSH, CDR2 LQKENI. This CDR3 is CASSPTTGVNSPLHF. The DNA of the CDR3 is TGTGCCAGCTCACCCACCACGGGAGTTAATTCACCCCTCCACTTT.

This clone was seen only once. V is TRBV19 and J is TRBJ1-2; 7 bases are a match to TRBD1. With 3 bases clipped from V and 2 bases from J, the junction kept 6 bases outside the gene matches. CDR3 length: 15 amino acids. The germline CDR1 and CDR2 sequences are LNHDA and SQIVND (reference sequence). In DNA, the CDR3 is TGTGCCAGTAGTATCCAGGACAGGCAGAACTATGGCTACACCTTC. The encoded protein is CASSIQDRQNYGYTF.

V gene TRBV2 combines with J gene TRBJ2-3, with D hard to call. Between the trimmed V and J ends, which lost 6 bases and 2 bases, there was a span of 9 bases. Germline loops: CDR1 SNHLY, CDR2 FYNNEI. The CDR3 loop spans 13 amino acids. The CDR3 DNA reads as TGTGCCAGCAGCAACGAGTACACAGATACGCAGTATTTT. It specifies CASSNEYTDTQYF.

This rearrangement joins TRBV4-1 to TRBJ2-4; 7 positions agree with TRBD2. The CDR3 is 17 residues long. J lost 3 bases, V lost 5 bases, and 13 bases had no gene match. Germline CDR1 reads MGHRA; CDR2 reads YSYEKL. CDR3 bases: TGCGCCAGCAGCTCCCGAATACAGCGGGATGGCAAAAACATTCAGTACTTC. Its translation: CASSSRIQRDGKNIQYF.

In this sample, this clone turned up once. The V and J genes are TRBV10-2 and TRBJ2-7, with D tentatively TRBD1 (5 bases). Deletions cut 3 bases from V and 5 bases from J, with 20 bases between. Per the germline V gene, CDR1 is WSHSY and CDR2 is SAAADI. The CDR3 is 16 residues long. The CDR3 DNA follows: TGCGCCAGCAGTGACAGGGTACTCGTATCTACGGACGAGCAGTACTTC. It is translated as CASSDRVLVSTDEQYF.

This rearrangement joins TRBV7-2 to TRBJ1-1; D is uncertain. The germline CDR1 and CDR2 sequences are SGHTA and FQGNSA. The CDR3 is 14 amino acids. V was cut by 5 bases and J by 7 bases, with 17 bases left in between. In DNA form, the CDR3 reads TGTGCCAGCAGCCCGAACGGGATAAGTGGTGAAGCTTTCTTT. It translates to CASSPNGISGEAFF. Filled out from reference TRBV7-2 and TRBJ1-1, the complete variable domain reads GAGVSQSPSNKVTEKGKDVELRCDPISGHTALYWYRQSLGQGLEFLIYFQGNSAPDKSGLPSDRFSAERTGGSVSTLTIQRTQQEDSAVYLCASSPNGISGEAFFGQGTRLTVV.

The table lists this clone with a few counts. V and J are TRBV6-5 and TRBJ1-6, with D hard to call. Between the trimmed V and J ends, which lost 5 bases and 8 bases, there was a span of 7 bases. CDR1 and CDR2 from the germline V gene are MNHEY and SVGAGI. The CDR3 has 12 amino acids. The CDR3 nucleotides read TGTGCCAGCAGTCCTACTTATTCACCCCTCCACTTT. Residues: CASSPTYSPLHF.

The V call is TRBV30, the J call TRBJ1-5; D may be TRBD1 (6 bases). Deletions cut 3 bases from V and 3 bases from J, with 12 bases between. The germline V gene encodes CDR1 GTSNPN and CDR2 SVGIG (reference sequence). The CDR3 totals 14 residues. CDR3 bases: TGTGCCTGGAGCACCGGACAGAACAATCAGCCCCAGCATTTT. Its translation is CAWSTGQNNQPQHF.

The J gene is TRBJ1-1, the V gene TRBV2; 10 bases map to TRBD1. CDR1 SNHLY and CDR2 FYNNEI come from the germline V gene. J gave up 1 base and V 8 bases, and 7 bases lay outside the gene matches. This CDR3 has 15 amino acids. In nucleotides, the CDR3 is TGTGCCAGCCTAGACAGGGGGCTTTGGAACACTGAAGCTTTCTTT. Translation gives CASLDRGLWNTEAFF.

The J gene is TRBJ2-7, the V gene TRBV5-8, with 8 bases fitting TRBD1. CDR1 is SGHTS and CDR2 is YDEGEE in the germline V gene. Losses at the gene ends were 1 base for V and 1 base for J; bases not matched to a gene: 10. The CDR3 consists of 17 residues. The CDR3 nucleotides are TGTGCCAGCAGCTTGTCCGTCGGGACAGGATCTTCCTACGAGCAGTACTTC. Its translation: CASSLSVGTGSSYEQYF.

Only a few counts were recorded for this clone. The J gene is TRBJ2-1, the V gene TRBV5-6, with a weak D call TRBD2 (6 bases). Germline CDR1 reads SGHDT; CDR2 reads YYEEEE. V lost 3 bases and J lost 2, with 12 bases in between. This CDR3 region has 15 residues. CDR3 sequence (DNA): TGTGCCAGCAGCTATCGGGGACTTACCTACAATGAGCAGTTCTTC. It encodes CASSYRGLTYNEQFF. Looking up the rest from reference TRBV5-6 and TRBJ2-1 gives the full variable domain: DAGVTQSPTHLIKTRGQQVTLRCSPKSGHDTVSWYQQALGQGPQFIFQYYEEEERQRGNFPDRFSGHQFPNYSSELNVNALLLGDSALYLCASSYRGLTYNEQFFGPGTRLTVL.

The chain uses TRBV7-9 and TRBJ2-7; 11 bases line up with TRBD2. The junction had 0 bases not matched to a gene; V was cut back by 3 bases and J by 2 bases. CDR1 is SEHNR, CDR2 FQNEAQ, per germline (reference sequence). The CDR3 is 14 amino acids. In nucleotides, the CDR3 is TGTGCCAGCAGCTTTAGCGGGAGGGCCTACGAGCAGTACTTC. Encoded protein: CASSFSGRAYEQYF.

This clone showed up just once. At one end the junction does not follow the germline gene, possibly because of a read error. The chain uses TRBV6-6 and TRBJ2-7, with 7 bases aligning to TRBD1. This CDR3 region has 16 residues. Germline V lookup: CDR1 MNHNY, CDR2 SVGAGI (reference sequence). CDR3 residues: CASSNSKGALSYEQYF. DNA for the CDR3: TGTGCCAGCAGTAACTCTAAGGGGGCCCTCTCCTACGAGCAGTACTTC.

The chain carries TRBV11-3 and TRBJ2-2; TRBD1 matches at 7 bases. Trimming removed 5 bases from V and 7 bases from J; junction bases left unmatched: 10. This CDR3 has 15 residues. The germline V gene has CDR1 SGHNT and CDR2 YENEEA. CDR3 region: CASSPGDRRGGELFF. CDR3 DNA sequence: TGTGCCAGCAGCCCAGGGGACAGAAGGGGCGGGGAGCTGTTTTTT. Based on the CDR3 plus reference TRBV11-3 and TRBJ2-2, the full variable domain is EAGVVQSPRYKIIEKKQPVAFWCNPISGHNTLYWYLQNLGQGPELLIRYENEEAVDDSQLPKDRFSAERLKGVDSTLKIQPAELGDSAVYLCASSPGDRRGGELFFGEGSRLTVL.

The chain combines TRBV28 with TRBJ1-1; D unclear. V was pared by 4 bases and J by 4 bases, with 7 bases between. This CDR3 is built from 12 residues. The germline V gene has CDR1 MDHEN and CDR2 SYDVKM. The CDR3 region has the DNA TGTGCCAGCAGTTCTGTGAGCACTGAAGCTTTCTTT. It is translated as CASSSVSTEAFF.

Only a few counts were recorded for this clone. This rearrangement joins TRBV29-1 to TRBJ2-3, with 12 nucleotides matching TRBD1. V gave up 3 bases and J gave up 6 bases; unmatched junction bases: 10. Germline values: CDR1 SQVTM, CDR2 ANQGSEA. The CDR3 contains 16 residues. In nucleotides, the CDR3 is TGCAGCGTTGACGGGACAGGGGGCGATATCGCGGATACGCAGTATTTT. The encoded protein is CSVDGTGGDIADTQYF.

With regard to this clone: In the same sample, other DNA sequences code for this CDR3. The J gene is TRBJ2-1, the V gene TRBV6-5; tentative D call: TRBD2 (6 bases). Trimming took 2 bases from V and 4 from J, leaving 12 bases between them. The CDR3 runs 15 residues. CDR1 MNHEY and CDR2 SVGAGI come from the germline V gene. CDR3 in DNA: TGTGCCAGCAGTTACGGAGCTAGCGTTTACAATGAGCAGTTCTTC. Amino acids: CASSYGASVYNEQFF.

This chain joins TRBV28 and TRBJ2-7; no reliable D call. CDR1 is MDHEN and CDR2 is SYDVKM in the germline V gene. V was shortened by 5 bases and J by 2 bases, with 13 bases between the two germline ends. The CDR3 extends over 14 amino acids. This chain's CDR3 is CASSPTGSAYEQYF. The CDR3 coding sequence is TGTGCCAGCAGTCCCACGGGTTCCGCCTACGAGCAGTACTTC. The whole variable domain, filled in from reference TRBV28 and TRBJ2-7, reads DVKVTQSSRYLVKRTGEKVFLECVQDMDHENMFWYRQDPGLGLRLIYFSYDVKMKEKGDIPEGYSVSREKKERFSLILESASTNQTSMYLCASSPTGSAYEQYFGPGTRLTVT.